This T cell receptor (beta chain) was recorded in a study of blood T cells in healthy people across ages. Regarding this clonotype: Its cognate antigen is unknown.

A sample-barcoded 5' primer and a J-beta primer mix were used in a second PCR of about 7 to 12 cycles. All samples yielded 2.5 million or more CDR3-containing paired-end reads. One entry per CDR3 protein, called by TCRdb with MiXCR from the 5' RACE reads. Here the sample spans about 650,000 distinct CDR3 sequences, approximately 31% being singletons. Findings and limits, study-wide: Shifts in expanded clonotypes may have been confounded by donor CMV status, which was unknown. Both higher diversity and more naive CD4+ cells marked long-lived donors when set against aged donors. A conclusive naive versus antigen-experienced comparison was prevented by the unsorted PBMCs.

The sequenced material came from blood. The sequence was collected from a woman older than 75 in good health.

This CDR3 is CASSRMNEQYF. Written as DNA, the CDR3 is TGTGCCAGCAGTAGGATGAATGAGCAGTACTTC. This chain links TRBV25-1 with TRBJ2-7, with D unresolved. Germline lookup yields CDR1 MGHDK and CDR2 SYGVNS. V was cut by 5 bases and J by 7 bases, with 9 bases left in between. This CDR3 region has 11 residues.